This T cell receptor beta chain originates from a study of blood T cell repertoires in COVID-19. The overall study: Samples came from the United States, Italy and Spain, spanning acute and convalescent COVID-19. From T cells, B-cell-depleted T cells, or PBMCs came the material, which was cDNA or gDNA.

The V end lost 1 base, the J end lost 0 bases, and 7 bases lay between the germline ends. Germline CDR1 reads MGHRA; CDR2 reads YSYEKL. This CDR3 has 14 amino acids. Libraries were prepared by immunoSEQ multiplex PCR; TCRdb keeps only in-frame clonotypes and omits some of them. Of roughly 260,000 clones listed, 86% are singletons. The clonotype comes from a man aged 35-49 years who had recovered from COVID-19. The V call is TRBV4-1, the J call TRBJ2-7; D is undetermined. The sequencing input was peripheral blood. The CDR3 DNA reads TGCGCCAGCAGCCAAGGAGACAACTCCTACGAGCAGTACTTC. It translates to CASSQGDNSYEQYF.